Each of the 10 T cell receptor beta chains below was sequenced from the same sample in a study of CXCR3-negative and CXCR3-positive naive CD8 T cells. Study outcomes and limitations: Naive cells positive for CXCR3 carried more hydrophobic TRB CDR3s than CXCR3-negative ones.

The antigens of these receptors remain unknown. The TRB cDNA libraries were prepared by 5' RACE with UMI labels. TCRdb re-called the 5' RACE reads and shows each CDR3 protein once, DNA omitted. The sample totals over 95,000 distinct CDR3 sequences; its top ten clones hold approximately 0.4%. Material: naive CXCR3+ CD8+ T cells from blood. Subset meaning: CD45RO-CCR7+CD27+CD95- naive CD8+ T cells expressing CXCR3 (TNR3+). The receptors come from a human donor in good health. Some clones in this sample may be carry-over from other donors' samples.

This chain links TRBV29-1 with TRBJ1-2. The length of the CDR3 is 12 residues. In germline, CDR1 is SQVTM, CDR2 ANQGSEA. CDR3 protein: CSVVRSDYGYTF.

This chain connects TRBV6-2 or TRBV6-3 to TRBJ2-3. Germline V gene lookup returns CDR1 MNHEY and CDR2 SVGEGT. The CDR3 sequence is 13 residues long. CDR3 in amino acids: CASSYGSSDTPYF.

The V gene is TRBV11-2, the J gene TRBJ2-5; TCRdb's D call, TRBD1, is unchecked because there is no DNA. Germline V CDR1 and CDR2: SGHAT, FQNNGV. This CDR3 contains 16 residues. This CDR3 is CASSGVEGWGQETQYF.

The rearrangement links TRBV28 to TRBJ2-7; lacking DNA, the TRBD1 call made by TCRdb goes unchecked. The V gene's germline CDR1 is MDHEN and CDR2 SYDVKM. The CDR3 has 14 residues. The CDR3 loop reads CASSPTGEIYEQYF.

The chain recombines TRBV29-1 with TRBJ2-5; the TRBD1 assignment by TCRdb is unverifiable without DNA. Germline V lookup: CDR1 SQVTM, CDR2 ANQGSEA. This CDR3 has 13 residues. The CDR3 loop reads CSVAGTGDETQYF. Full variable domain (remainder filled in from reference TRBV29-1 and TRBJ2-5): SAVISQKPSRDICQRGTSLTIQCQVDSQVTMMFWYRQQPGQSLTLIATANQGSEATYESGFVIDKFPISRPNLTFSTLTVSNMSPEDSSIYLCSVAGTGDETQYFGPGTRLLVL.

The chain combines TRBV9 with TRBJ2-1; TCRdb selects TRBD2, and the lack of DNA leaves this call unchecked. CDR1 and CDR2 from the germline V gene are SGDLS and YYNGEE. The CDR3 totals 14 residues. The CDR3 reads CASSVAGAYNEQFF.

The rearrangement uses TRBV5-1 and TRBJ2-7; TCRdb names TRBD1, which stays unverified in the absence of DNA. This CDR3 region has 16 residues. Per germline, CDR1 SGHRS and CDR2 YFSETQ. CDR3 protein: CASSPDLGGASYEQYF.

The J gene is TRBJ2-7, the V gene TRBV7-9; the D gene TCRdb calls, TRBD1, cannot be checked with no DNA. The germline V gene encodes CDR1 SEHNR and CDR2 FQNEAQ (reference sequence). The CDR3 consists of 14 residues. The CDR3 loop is CASSLTLGTGEQYF.

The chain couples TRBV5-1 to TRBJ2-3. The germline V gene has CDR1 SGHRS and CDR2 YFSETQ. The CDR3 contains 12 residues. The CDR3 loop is CASSLFADTQYF.

CDR3 loop: CASSATSGGVNEQFF. The rearrangement uses TRBV19 and TRBJ2-1; TCRdb reports TRBD2, a call that lacks DNA to check it against. The CDR3 loop spans 15 amino acids. Germline loops: CDR1 LNHDA, CDR2 SQIVND (reference sequence). The whole variable domain, remainder taken from reference TRBV19 and TRBJ2-1, is DGGITQSPKYLFRKEGQNVTLSCEQNLNHDAMYWYRQDPGQGLRLIYYSQIVNDFQKGDIAEGYSVSREKKESFPLTVTSAQKNPTAFYLCASSATSGGVNEQFFGPGTRLTVL.